One sample yielded the 22 T cell receptor beta chains listed below, sequenced in a study of human T cells and chemical hapten exposure. As to time point: patch test 2, 6 weeks after DPC sensitization. The treatment here: therapeutic diphenylcyclopropenone sensitization with weekly scalp DPC. TCRdb re-analysed the RACE reads in MiXCR, keeping a single row per CDR3 protein. The profile shows about 94,000 distinct CDR3 sequences, about a tenth of them singletons. The sequences come from whole blood, collected in connection with sensitization to the hapten diphenylcyclopropenone (DPC). The receptors derive from a middle-aged woman with alopecia areata. Some clones in this sample may be carry-over from other donors' samples.

The table lists this clonotype with many counts. The V gene is TRBV9, the J gene TRBJ2-1; 7 bases match TRBD2. J lost 3 bases, V lost 2 bases, and 8 bases had no gene match. Germline values: CDR1 SGDLS, CDR2 YYNGEE. The CDR3 has 16 amino acids. CDR3: CASSVGMAGVYNEQFF. CDR3 bases: TGTGCCAGCAGCGTTGGGATGGCGGGGGTCTACAATGAGCAGTTCTTC.

This clonotype showed up just a few times. The V and J genes are TRBV7-3 and TRBJ2-3, with 7 bases lining up with TRBD2. Trimming at V came to 1 base and at J to 0 bases, leaving 4 bases not matched to a gene. The germline CDR1 and CDR2 sequences are SGHTA and FQGTGA. The CDR3 has 16 residues. The CDR3 nucleotides are TGTGCCAGCAGCTTAAGTCCAGCGGGAAGCACAGATACGCAGTATTTT. Encoded protein: CASSLSPAGSTDTQYF. Complete variable domain (other parts from reference TRBV7-3 and TRBJ2-3): GAGVSQTPSNKVTEKGKYVELRCDPISGHTALYWYRQSLGQGPEFLIYFQGTGAADDSGLPNDRFFAVRPEGSVSTLKIQRTERGDSAVYLCASSLSPAGSTDTQYFGPGTRLTVL.

This clonotype has a count of ten or more. The chain uses TRBV7-2 and TRBJ2-3; unclear D gene. Germline V CDR1 and CDR2: SGHTA, FQGNSA. Trimming took 0 bases from V and 1 from J, leaving 8 bases between them. The CDR3 covers 15 residues. The chain's CDR3 is CASSLASLGTDTQYF. For the CDR3, the DNA is TGTGCCAGCAGCTTAGCTAGCTTAGGCACAGATACGCAGTATTTT.

There are a few counts of this clonotype. The chain has TRBV6-5 and TRBJ2-3; no reliable D call. From germline, CDR1 is MNHEY and CDR2 SVGAGI. CDR3 length equals 12 residues. V lost 8 bases and J 0 bases, leaving 6 bases between the germline ends. DNA of the CDR3: TGTGCCAGCGTATCTAGCACAGATACGCAGTATTTT. This translates into CASVSSTDTQYF.

On this clonotype: A much larger clone differs by one base, so this may be a read error. V gene TRBV4-2 combines with J gene TRBJ2-3; possibly TRBD1 for D (6 bases). Germline V gives CDR1 LGHNA, CDR2 YNFKEQ. The CDR3 totals 16 residues. The CDR3 sequence is CANSQKGGRAGDTQYF. In DNA, the CDR3 is TGTGCCAACAGCCAAAAAGGGGGAAGGGCTGGAGATACGCAGTATTTT.

This clonotype has a handful of counts. The J gene is TRBJ2-4, the V gene TRBV7-9; TRBD1 aligns across 7 bases. This CDR3 has 14 amino acids. Germline assignment: CDR1 SEHNR and CDR2 FQNEAQ (reference sequence). The V segment lost 5 bases and the J segment 10 bases; nucleotides outside the gene matches: 11. CDR3 in amino acids: CASSASGTEGIQYF. CDR3 DNA: TGTGCCAGCAGCGCGTCCGGGACAGAAGGGATTCAGTACTTC.

This clonotype came up many times. J is TRBJ1-5 and V is TRBV27; 8 bases fit TRBD1. Trimming took 6 bases from V and 7 from J; bases not matched to a gene: 8. The CDR3 runs to 14 residues. Germline V gene lookup returns CDR1 MNHEY and CDR2 SMNVEV (reference sequence). The CDR3 region has the DNA TGTGCCAGCAGCCTAGTCCAGGGGGCGCAGCCCCAGCATTTT. Translation gives CASSLVQGAQPQHF.

This clonotype appeared many times. The genes are TRBV20-1 and TRBJ1-5; the match to TRBD1 covers 9 bases. The CDR3 contains 13 residues. V shed 6 bases, J shed 7 bases, and the junction held 7 bases outside the gene matches. Germline CDR1 DFQATT, CDR2 SNEGSKA (reference sequence). CDR3 protein: CSAPDRGGQPQHF. Here the CDR3 DNA reads TGCAGTGCCCCGGACAGGGGAGGGCAGCCCCAGCATTTT.

This clonotype has a count of ten or more. The chain joins TRBV7-9 to TRBJ2-1; 8 bases align to TRBD1. The V gene's germline CDR1 is SEHNR and CDR2 FQNEAQ (reference sequence). V lost 5 bases and J lost 6; bases outside the gene matches: 18. This CDR3 is 18 amino acids long. CDR3 nucleotide sequence: TGTGCCAGCAGCCCGTCCCCCGTTTCAGGGGGCAAAGTCAATGAGCAGTTCTTC. This encodes CASSPSPVSGGKVNEQFF.

This clonotype was counted many times. The CDR3: CASSQGDTGNTIYF. The DNA for the CDR3 is TGTGCCAGCAGCCAGGGGGACACGGGAAACACCATATATTTT. The chain combines TRBV4-2 with TRBJ1-3, with D tentatively TRBD1 (6 bases). The CDR3 runs 14 residues. The V gene lost 3 bases and the J gene lost 4 bases, with 10 bases spanning the gap. CDR1 is LGHNA, CDR2 YNFKEQ, per germline.

The table lists this clonotype with many counts. V gene TRBV3-1 combines with J gene TRBJ2-1; TRBD2 agrees at 8 bases. Germline V gives CDR1 LGHDT, CDR2 YNNKEL (reference sequence). The trim removed 1 base at V and 3 bases at J, leaving 5 bases unmatched. The CDR3 covers 16 residues. CDR3 sequence reads: CASSQGVGLVYNEQFF. The CDR3 DNA is TGTGCCAGCAGCCAAGGGGTGGGACTAGTCTACAATGAGCAGTTCTTC.

The rearrangement links TRBV4-3 to TRBJ2-7, with D possibly TRBD2 on 6 matching bases. V was clipped by 1 base and J by 3 bases, with 13 bases between them. The V gene's germline CDR1 is LGHNA and CDR2 YSLEER. The CDR3 runs to 15 residues. Written as DNA, the CDR3 is TGCGCCAGCAGCCAAGGGGCTAGCGAACTCTACGAGCAGTACTTC. Its protein product is CASSQGASELYEQYF.

This clonotype was counted many times. V gene TRBV6-6 combines with J gene TRBJ2-1, with 16 positions matching TRBD2. Trimming cost V 6 bases and J 7 bases; bases outside gene matches: 3. CDR3 length equals 15 residues. Germline values: CDR1 MNHNY, CDR2 SVGAGI (reference sequence). The CDR3 spells CASRMGLAGGNEQFF. For the CDR3, the DNA is TGTGCCAGCAGGATGGGACTAGCGGGAGGGAATGAGCAGTTCTTC.

A few counts support this clonotype. V gene TRBV4-3 combines with J gene TRBJ2-7; a possible D gene is TRBD1 (5 bases). Trimming left V 4 bases short and J 3 bases short, with 19 bases between. The CDR3 sequence is 16 residues long. Germline CDR1 is LGHNA and CDR2 is YSLEER. The DNA of the CDR3 is TGCGCCAGCAGCCCAACACGGACACCGGAGCACTACGAGCAGTACTTC. Its protein is CASSPTRTPEHYEQYF.

This clonotype was observed many times. The CDR3 DNA follows: TGCGCCAGCAGTGTGGGGCAGGGGCGCACCGGGGAGCTGTTTTTT. It translates to CASSVGQGRTGELFF. The chain has TRBV5-1 and TRBJ2-2, with D perhaps TRBD1 (6 bases). V was cut by 5 bases and J by 4 bases, with 15 bases left in between. CDR3 length: 15 residues. Germline-derived CDR1 and CDR2 are SGHRS and YFSETQ.

The genes are TRBV6-6 and TRBJ1-2, with unresolved D. V lost 6 bases and J 4 bases, leaving 9 bases between the germline ends. Germline V lookup: CDR1 MNHNY, CDR2 SVGAGI (reference sequence). The CDR3 runs to 12 residues. The CDR3 DNA reads as TGTGCCAGCAGCGAGGCGCGCTATGGCTACACCTTC. Translated, it gives CASSEARYGYTF.

This clonotype was counted many times. The chain carries TRBV11-2 and TRBJ2-1; 8 positions agree with TRBD2. The CDR3 is made up of 15 amino acids. Germline CDR1 and CDR2: SGHAT and FQNNGV. V gave up 2 bases and J gave up 5 bases; unmatched junction bases: 5. The CDR3 sequence: CASSLSTGGNNEQFF. The CDR3 region has the DNA TGTGCCAGCAGCTTAAGTACGGGAGGGAACAATGAGCAGTTCTTC.

The chain carries TRBV7-9 and TRBJ1-2; no firm D call. V dropped 0 bases and J dropped 4 bases, with 6 bases sitting between them. Germline CDR1 SEHNR, CDR2 FQNEAQ (reference sequence). This CDR3 spans 13 amino acids. DNA of the CDR3: TGTGCCAGCAGCTTAGCGCAGAGCTATGGCTACACCTTC. It yields the protein CASSLAQSYGYTF.

This clonotype occurred a few times. The chain has TRBV19 and TRBJ2-5, with D tentatively TRBD2 (5 bases). V was clipped by 5 bases and J by 1 base, with 11 bases between them. The CDR3 has 14 residues. Germline CDR1 is LNHDA and CDR2 is SQIVND (reference sequence). In DNA, the CDR3 is TGTGCCAGTAGTGCGGCGGACTCCCAAGAGACCCAGTACTTC. This codes for CASSAADSQETQYF.

The gene calls are TRBV7-2 and TRBJ2-5; TRBD2 agrees at 8 bases. This CDR3 is built from 15 residues. Trimming took 5 bases from V and 2 from J; bases not matched to a gene: 7. Germline CDR1 reads SGHTA; CDR2 reads FQGNSA. This CDR3 is CASSIGLASQETQYF. The CDR3 coding sequence is TGTGCCAGCAGCATCGGACTAGCCTCGCAAGAGACCCAGTACTTC. Combining the CDR3 with reference TRBV7-2 and TRBJ2-5 gives the whole variable domain GAGVSQSPSNKVTEKGKDVELRCDPISGHTALYWYRQSLGQGLEFLIYFQGNSAPDKSGLPSDRFSAERTGGSVSTLTIQRTQQEDSAVYLCASSIGLASQETQYFGPGTRLLVL.

This clonotype was found once. The gene calls are TRBV7-6 and TRBJ2-1; 7 bases align to TRBD2. The CDR3 consists of 18 residues. Germline V gives CDR1 SGHVS, CDR2 FNYEAQ. The ends lost 5 bases at V and 0 bases at J; junction bases unmatched: 13. The CDR3 DNA sequence: TGTGCCAGCAGCCTCTCATATCGGGGCGGGAGCTCCTACAATGAGCAGTTCTTC. Translation gives CASSLSYRGGSSYNEQFF.

This clonotype was seen repeatedly, ten times or more. The chain is built from TRBV11-2 and TRBJ2-3; TRBD1 or TRBD2 may be the D gene (5 bases each). V lost 3 bases to trimming and J lost 6 bases, with 13 bases between them. In germline, CDR1 is SGHAT, CDR2 FQNNGV. This CDR3 contains 14 residues. The CDR3 sequence is CASSFGQAADTQYF. CDR3 nucleotides: TGTGCCAGCAGCTTCGGACAAGCGGCCGATACGCAGTATTTT.